Sequencing of this T cell receptor (beta chain) was carried out in a study of CD8+CD57+ T cells in acquired aplastic anemia. Sequenced patients had shown CD8+CD57+ cell expansion by flow cytometry. Every patient was diagnosed with severe acquired aplastic anemia. Germline V gene data show CDR1 as MNHNS and CDR2 as SASEGT. Between the trimmed V and J ends, which lost 7 bases and 10 bases, there was a span of 16 bases. The CDR3 is made up of 12 amino acids. The TCR beta profiling, which covered VDJ combination and CDR3 sequence, was carried out using genomic DNA as the template. MiXCR, run by TCRdb on the reads, gives a single entry per CDR3 protein. The data hold around 170,000 distinct CDR3 sequences, with 48% observed a single time.

The chain couples TRBV6-1 to TRBJ2-5, with D perhaps matching TRBD1 (6 bases). Sequenced input: sorted CD4+, CD8+, or CD8+CD57+ T cells (not recorded which) from PBMCs. The TCR was taken from a human donor with aplastic anemia. CDR3 amino acids: CASTSERGHQYF. Here the CDR3 DNA reads TGTGCCAGCACCTCCGAGAGGGGACACCAGTACTTC.